The subject of this entry is one TCR beta chain. Trimming left V 2 bases short and J 8 bases short, with 16 bases between. CDR1 and CDR2 (germline): SQVTM, ANQGSEA. The CDR3 contains 14 residues. Profiling relied on immunoSEQ multiplex PCR, and the TCRdb table lists in-frame clones only, not all of them. The repertoire holds 40,000 to 50,000 clones, with 90% as singletons. This record belongs to a study of T cell changes during pregnancy in multiple sclerosis. V and J are TRBV29-1 and TRBJ2-1, with D possibly being TRBD2 (7 bases). The sequencing here drew on CD8+ T cells from peripheral blood mononuclear cells, taken in the first trimester of pregnancy. The clonotype was recovered from a female donor with multiple sclerosis, enrolled in a pregnancy study. The CDR3 sequence is CSVELEKGGYEQFF. DNA of the CDR3: TGCAGCGTTGAACTGGAAAAGGGGGGGTATGAGCAGTTCTTC.